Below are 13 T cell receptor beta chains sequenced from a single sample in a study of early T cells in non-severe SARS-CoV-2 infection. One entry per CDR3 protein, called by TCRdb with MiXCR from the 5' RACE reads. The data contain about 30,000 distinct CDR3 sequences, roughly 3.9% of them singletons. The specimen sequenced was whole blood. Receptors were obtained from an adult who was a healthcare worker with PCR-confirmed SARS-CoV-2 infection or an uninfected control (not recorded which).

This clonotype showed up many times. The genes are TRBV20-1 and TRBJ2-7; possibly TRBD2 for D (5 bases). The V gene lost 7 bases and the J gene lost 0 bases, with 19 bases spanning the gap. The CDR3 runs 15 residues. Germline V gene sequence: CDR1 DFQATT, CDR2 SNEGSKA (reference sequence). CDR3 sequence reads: CSVPGGVALSYEQYF. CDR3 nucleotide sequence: TGCAGTGTCCCAGGTGGGGTAGCGCTCTCCTACGAGCAGTACTTC.

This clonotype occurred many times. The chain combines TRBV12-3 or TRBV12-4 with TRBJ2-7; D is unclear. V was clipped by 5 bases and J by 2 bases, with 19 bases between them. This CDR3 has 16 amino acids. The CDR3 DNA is TGTGCCAGCAGTCTGGACGGGCTCGGCAGGCCCTACGAGCAGTACTTC. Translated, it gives CASSLDGLGRPYEQYF.

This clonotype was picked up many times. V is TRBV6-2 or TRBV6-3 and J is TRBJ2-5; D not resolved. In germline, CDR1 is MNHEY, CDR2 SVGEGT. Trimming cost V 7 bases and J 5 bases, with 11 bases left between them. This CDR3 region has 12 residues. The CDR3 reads CASTSPGETQYF. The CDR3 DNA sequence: TGTGCCAGCACCTCTCCTGGGGAGACCCAGTACTTC.

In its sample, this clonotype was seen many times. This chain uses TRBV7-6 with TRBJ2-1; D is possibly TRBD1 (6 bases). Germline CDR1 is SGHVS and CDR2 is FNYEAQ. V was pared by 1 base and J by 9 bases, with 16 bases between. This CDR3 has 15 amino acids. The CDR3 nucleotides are TGTGCCAGCAGCTTAGAACCCTTTGGGACAAGTGAGCAGTTCTTC. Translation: CASSLEPFGTSEQFF.

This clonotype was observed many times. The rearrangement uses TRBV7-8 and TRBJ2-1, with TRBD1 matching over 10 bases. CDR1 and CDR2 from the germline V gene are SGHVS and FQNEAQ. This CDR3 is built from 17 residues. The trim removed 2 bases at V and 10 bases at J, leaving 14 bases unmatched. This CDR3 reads CASSLNWGQGFRGEQFF. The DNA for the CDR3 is TGTGCCAGCAGCTTAAACTGGGGACAGGGGTTCCGGGGGGAGCAGTTCTTC.

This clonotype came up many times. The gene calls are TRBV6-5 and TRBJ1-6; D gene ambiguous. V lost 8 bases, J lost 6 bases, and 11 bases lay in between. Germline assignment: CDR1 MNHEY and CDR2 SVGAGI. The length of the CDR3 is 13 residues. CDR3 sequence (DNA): TGTGCCAGCCGCGGGAATGGTAATTCACCCCTCCACTTT. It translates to CASRGNGNSPLHF.

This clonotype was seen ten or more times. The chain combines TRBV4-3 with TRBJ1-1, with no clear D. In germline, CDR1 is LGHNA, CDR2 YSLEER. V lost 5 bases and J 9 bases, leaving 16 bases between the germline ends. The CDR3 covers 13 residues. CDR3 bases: TGCGCCAGCAGCTTGGCCGCCGAATATCAAGCTTTCTTT. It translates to CASSLAAEYQAFF.

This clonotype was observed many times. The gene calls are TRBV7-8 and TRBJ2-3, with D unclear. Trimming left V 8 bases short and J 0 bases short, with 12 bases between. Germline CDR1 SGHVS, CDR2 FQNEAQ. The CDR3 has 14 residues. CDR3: CASALETSTDTQYF. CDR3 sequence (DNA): TGTGCCAGCGCGCTCGAGACTAGCACAGATACGCAGTATTTT.

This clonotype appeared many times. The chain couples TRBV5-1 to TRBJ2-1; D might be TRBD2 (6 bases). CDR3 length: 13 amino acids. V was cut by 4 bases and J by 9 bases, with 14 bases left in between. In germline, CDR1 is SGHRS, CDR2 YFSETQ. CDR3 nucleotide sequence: TGCGCCAGCAGCCTACGACTAGACCTTGAGCAGTTCTTC. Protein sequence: CASSLRLDLEQFF.

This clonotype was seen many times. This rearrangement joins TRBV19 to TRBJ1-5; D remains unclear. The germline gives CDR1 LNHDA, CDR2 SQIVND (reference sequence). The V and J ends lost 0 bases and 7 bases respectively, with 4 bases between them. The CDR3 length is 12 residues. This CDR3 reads CASSIDQQPQHF. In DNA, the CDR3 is TGTGCCAGTAGTATAGATCAACAGCCCCAGCATTTT.

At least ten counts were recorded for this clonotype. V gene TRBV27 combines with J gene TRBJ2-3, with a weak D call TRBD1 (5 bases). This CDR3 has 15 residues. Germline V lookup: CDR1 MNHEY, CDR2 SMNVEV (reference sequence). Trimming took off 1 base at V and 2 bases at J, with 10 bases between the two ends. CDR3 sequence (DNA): TGTGCCAGCAGTTTATGGGCCAGGGCCACAGATACGCAGTATTTT. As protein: CASSLWARATDTQYF.

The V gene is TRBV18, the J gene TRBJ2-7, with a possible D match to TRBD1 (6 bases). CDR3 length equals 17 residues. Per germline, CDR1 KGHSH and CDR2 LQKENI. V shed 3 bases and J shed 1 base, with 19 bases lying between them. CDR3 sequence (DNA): TGTGCCAGCTCACCGATACAGGGTTTAGGAGGTTCCTACGAGCAGTACTTC. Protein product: CASSPIQGLGGSYEQYF. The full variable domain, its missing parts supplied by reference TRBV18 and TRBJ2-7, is NAGVMQNPRHLVRRRGQEARLRCSPMKGHSHVYWYRQLPEEGLKFMVYLQKENIIDESGMPKERFSAEFPKEGPSILRIQQVVRGDSAAYFCASSPIQGLGGSYEQYFGPGTRLTVT.

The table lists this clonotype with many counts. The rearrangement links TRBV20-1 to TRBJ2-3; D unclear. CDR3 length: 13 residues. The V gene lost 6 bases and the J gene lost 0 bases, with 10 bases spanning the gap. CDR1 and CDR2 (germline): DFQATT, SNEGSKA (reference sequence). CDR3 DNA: TGCAGTGCCGCGGATACTAGCACAGATACGCAGTATTTT. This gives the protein CSAADTSTDTQYF.